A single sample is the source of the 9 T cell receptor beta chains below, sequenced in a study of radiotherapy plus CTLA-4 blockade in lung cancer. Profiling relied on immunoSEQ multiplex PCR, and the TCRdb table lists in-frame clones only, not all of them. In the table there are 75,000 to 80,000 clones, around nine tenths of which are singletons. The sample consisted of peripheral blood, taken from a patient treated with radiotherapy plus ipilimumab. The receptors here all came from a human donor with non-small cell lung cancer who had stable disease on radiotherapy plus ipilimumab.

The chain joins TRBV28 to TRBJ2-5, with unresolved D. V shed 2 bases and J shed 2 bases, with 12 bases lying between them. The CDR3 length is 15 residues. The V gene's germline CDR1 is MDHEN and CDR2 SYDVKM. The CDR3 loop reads CASSLIGGSQETQYF. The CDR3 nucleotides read TGTGCCAGCAGTTTAATCGGCGGATCACAAGAGACCCAGTACTTC.

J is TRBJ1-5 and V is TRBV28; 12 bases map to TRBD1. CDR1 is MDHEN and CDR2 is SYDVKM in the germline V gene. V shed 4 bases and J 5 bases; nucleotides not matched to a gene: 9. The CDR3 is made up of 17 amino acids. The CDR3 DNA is TGTGCCAGCAGTTCGACGGGACAGGGGGCTCGAGATCAGCCCCAGCATTTT. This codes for CASSSTGQGARDQPQHF.

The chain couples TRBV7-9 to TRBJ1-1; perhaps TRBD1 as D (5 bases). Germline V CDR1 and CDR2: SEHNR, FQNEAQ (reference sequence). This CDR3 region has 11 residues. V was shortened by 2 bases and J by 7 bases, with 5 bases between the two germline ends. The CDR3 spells CASSLQGEAFF. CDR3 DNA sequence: TGTGCCAGCAGCTTACAGGGTGAAGCTTTCTTT.

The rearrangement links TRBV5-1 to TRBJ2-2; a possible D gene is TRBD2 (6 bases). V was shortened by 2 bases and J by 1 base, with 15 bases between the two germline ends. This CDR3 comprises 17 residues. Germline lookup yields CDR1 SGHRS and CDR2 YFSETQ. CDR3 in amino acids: CASSFASLARNTGELFF. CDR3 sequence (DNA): TGCGCCAGCAGCTTCGCTTCACTAGCTCGGAACACCGGGGAGCTGTTTTTT.

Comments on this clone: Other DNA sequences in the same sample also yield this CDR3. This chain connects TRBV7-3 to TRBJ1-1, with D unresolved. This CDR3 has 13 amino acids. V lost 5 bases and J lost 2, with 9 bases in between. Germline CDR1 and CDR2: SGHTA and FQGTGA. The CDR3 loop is CASSKDGNTEAFF. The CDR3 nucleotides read TGTGCCAGCAGCAAGGACGGCAACACTGAAGCTTTCTTT.

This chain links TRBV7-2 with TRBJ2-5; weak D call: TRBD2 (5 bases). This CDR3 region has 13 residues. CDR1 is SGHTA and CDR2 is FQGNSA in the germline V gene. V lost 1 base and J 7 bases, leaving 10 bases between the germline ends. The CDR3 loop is CASSLGLAGTQYF. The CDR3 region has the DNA TGTGCCAGCAGCTTAGGCCTAGCTGGGACCCAGTACTTC.

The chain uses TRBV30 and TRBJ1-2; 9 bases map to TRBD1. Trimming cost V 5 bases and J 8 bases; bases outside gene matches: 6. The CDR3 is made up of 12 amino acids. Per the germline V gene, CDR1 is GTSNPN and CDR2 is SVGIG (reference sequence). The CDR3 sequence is CAWDNRGQGYTF. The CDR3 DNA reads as TGTGCCTGGGATAACAGGGGGCAAGGCTACACCTTC.

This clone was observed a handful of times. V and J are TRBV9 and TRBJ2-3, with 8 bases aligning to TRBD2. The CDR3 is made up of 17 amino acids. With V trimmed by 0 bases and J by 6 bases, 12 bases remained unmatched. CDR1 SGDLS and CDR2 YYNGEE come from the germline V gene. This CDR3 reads CASSVDPPGGPYDTQYF. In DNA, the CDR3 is TGTGCCAGCAGCGTAGACCCACCGGGGGGGCCGTATGATACGCAGTATTTT.

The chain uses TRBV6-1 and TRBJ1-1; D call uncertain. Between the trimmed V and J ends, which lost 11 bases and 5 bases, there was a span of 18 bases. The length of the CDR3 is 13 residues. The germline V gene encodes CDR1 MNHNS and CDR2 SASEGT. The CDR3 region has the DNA TGTGCCGGGTGGGGTGAGGAGAGGACTGAAGCTTTCTTT. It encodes CAGWGEERTEAFF.